The 3 T cell receptor beta chains below were found in one sample sequenced in a study of shared clonotypes between healthy human individuals. The table came from immunoSEQ multiplex PCR; TCRdb's copy has only in-frame clones and leaves some out. The sample gives a few million clones, more than 90% of which show up once; approximately 0.13% is in the top ten. The sample taken for sequencing was naive CD4+ T cells sorted from blood. As for subset: CD45RA+ positively selected. The source is a man aged 18 to 35 in good health.

This clone appeared once. This sequence joins TRBV28 and TRBJ1-5, with D perhaps TRBD1 (6 bases). Trimming took 8 bases from V and 4 from J, leaving 9 bases between them. The CDR3 runs 12 residues. Per germline, CDR1 MDHEN and CDR2 SYDVKM. CDR3 region: CASVTGNQPQHF. CDR3 in DNA: TGTGCCAGCGTCACAGGGAATCAGCCCCAGCATTTT.

Notes on this clone: At the DNA level, this CDR3 is encoded by other sequences in the same sample as well. The V gene is TRBV2, the J gene TRBJ1-4; D unclear. V was clipped by 6 bases and J by 0 bases, with 11 bases between them. Per the germline V gene, CDR1 is SNHLY and CDR2 is FYNNEI. The CDR3 length is 15 residues. CDR3 nucleotide sequence: TGTGCCAGCAGGGGCCAGCCGGCAACTAATGAAAAACTGTTTTTT. Translated, it gives CASRGQPATNEKLFF.

The chain is built from TRBV18 and TRBJ2-7, with D unclear. Germline assignment: CDR1 KGHSH and CDR2 LQKENI. CDR3 size: 17 residues. The V gene lost 4 bases and the J gene lost 0 bases, with 19 bases spanning the gap. CDR3 coding DNA: TGTGCCAGCTCACATTTTAGTGTTTCGACGGCCTCCTACGAGCAGTACTTC. Translating gives CASSHFSVSTASYEQYF.